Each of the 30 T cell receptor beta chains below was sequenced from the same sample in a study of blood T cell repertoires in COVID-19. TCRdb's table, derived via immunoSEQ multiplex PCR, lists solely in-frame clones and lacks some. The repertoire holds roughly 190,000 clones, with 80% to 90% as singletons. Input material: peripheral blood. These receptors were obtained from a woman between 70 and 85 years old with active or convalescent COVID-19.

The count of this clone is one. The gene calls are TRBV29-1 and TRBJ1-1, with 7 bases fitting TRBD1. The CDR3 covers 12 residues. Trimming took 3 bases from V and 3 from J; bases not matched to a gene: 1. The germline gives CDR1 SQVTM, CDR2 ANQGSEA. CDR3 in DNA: TGCAGCGTTGACAGGGGGTACACTGAAGCTTTCTTT. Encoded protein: CSVDRGYTEAFF.

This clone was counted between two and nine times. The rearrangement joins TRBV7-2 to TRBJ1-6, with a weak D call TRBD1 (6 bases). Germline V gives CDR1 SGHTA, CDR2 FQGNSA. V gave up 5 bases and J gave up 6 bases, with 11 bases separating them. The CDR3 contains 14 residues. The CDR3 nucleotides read TGTGCCAGCAGCGGACAGAGGGGTAATTCACCCCTCCACTTT. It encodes CASSGQRGNSPLHF.

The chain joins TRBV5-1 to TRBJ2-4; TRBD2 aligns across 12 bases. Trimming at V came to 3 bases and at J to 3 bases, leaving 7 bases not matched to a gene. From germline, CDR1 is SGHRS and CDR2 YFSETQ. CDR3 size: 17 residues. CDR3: CASSSASGRAFKNIQYF. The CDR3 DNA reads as TGCGCCAGCAGCTCGGCTAGCGGGAGGGCCTTCAAAAACATTCAGTACTTC. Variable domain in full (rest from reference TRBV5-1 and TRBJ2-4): KAGVTQTPRYLIKTRGQQVTLSCSPISGHRSVSWYQQTPGQGLQFLFEYFSETQRNKGNFPGRFSGRQFSNSRSEMNVSTLELGDSALYLCASSSASGRAFKNIQYFGAGTRLSVL.

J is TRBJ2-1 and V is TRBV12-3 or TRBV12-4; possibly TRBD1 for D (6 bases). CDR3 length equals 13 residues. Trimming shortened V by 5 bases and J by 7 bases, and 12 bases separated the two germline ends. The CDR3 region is CASSLKGVNEQFF. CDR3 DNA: TGTGCCAGCAGTCTGAAGGGGGTTAATGAGCAGTTCTTC.

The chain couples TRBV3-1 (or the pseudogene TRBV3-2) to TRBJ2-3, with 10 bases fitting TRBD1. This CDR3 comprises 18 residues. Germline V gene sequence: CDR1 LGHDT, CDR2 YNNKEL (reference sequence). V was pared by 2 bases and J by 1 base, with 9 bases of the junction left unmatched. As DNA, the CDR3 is TGTGCCAGCAGCCAATCAAGGTTCGGGACAGGGGGCACAGATACGCAGTATTTT. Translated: CASSQSRFGTGGTDTQYF.

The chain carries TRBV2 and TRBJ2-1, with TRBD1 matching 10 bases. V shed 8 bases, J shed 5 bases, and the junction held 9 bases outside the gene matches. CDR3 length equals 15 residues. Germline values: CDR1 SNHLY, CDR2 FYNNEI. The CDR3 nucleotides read TGTGCCAGCCTACAAGGGACAGGGGACCACAATGAGCAGTTCTTC. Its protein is CASLQGTGDHNEQFF.

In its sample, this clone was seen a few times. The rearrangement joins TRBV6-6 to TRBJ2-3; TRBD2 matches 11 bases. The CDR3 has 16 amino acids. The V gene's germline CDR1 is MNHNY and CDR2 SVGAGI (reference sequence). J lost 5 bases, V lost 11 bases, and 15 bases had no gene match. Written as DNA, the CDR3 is TGTGCCTGCCGCTCCGGGCTAGCGGGAGGTGAAGATACGCAGTATTTT. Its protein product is CACRSGLAGGEDTQYF.

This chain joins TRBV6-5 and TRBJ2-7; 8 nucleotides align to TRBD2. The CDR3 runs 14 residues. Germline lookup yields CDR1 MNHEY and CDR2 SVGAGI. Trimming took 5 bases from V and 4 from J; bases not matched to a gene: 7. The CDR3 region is CASSLERENYEQYF. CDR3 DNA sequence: TGTGCCAGCAGTCTAGAGCGGGAGAATTACGAGCAGTACTTC.

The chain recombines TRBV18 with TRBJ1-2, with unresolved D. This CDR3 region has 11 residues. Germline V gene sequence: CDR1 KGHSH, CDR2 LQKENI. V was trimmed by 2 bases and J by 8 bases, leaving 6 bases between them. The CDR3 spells CASSPGGGYTF. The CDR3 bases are TGTGCCAGCTCACCAGGCGGGGGCTACACCTTC. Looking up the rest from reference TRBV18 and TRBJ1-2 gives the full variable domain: NAGVMQNPRHLVRRRGQEARLRCSPMKGHSHVYWYRQLPEEGLKFMVYLQKENIIDESGMPKERFSAEFPKEGPSILRIQQVVRGDSAAYFCASSPGGGYTFGSGTRLTVV.

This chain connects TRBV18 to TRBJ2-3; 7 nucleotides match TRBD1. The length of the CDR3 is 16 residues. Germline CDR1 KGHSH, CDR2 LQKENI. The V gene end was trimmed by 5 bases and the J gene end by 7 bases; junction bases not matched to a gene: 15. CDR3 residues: CASSSLQGFEPYTQYF. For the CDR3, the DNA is TGTGCCAGCTCATCACTACAGGGGTTTGAGCCCTATACGCAGTATTTT.

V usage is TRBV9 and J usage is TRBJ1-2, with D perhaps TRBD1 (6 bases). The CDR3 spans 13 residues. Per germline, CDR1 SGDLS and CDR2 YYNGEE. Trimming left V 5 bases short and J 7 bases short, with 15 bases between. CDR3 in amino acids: CASSDAGTIGYTF. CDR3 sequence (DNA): TGTGCCAGCAGTGATGCTGGGACAATTGGCTACACCTTC. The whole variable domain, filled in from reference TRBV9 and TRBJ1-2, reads DSGVTQTPKHLITATGQRVTLRCSPRSGDLSVYWYQQSLDQGLQFLIQYYNGEERAKGNILERFSAQQFPDLHSELNLSSLELGDSALYFCASSDAGTIGYTFGSGTRLTVV.

The CDR3 sequence is CASSWGGEQYF. Written as DNA, the CDR3 is TGCGCCAGCAGCTGGGGCGGCGAGCAGTACTTC. The rearrangement uses TRBV5-1 and TRBJ2-7, with a possible D match to TRBD1 (5 bases). Trimming shortened V by 3 bases and J by 6 bases, and 7 bases separated the two germline ends. The CDR3 has 11 amino acids. Looked up from germline, CDR1 is SGHRS and CDR2 is YFSETQ.

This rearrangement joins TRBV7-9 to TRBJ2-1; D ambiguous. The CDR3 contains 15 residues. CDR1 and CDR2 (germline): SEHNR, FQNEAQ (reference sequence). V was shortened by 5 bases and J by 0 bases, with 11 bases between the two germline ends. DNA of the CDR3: TGTGCCAGCAGCCCTTGGGCTTCCTCCTACAATGAGCAGTTCTTC. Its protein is CASSPWASSYNEQFF.

In DNA form, the CDR3 reads TGTGCCAGCAGCTTGGGGGTTGAGATCCGGAGGGAGACCCAGTACTTC. It encodes CASSLGVEIRRETQYF. The chain employs TRBV5-6 and TRBJ2-5; D possibly corresponds to TRBD2 (5 bases). V lost 0 bases, J lost 5 bases, and 17 bases lay in between. This CDR3 is built from 16 residues. Germline CDR1 and CDR2: SGHDT and YYEEEE. The full variable domain, completed using reference TRBV5-6 and TRBJ2-5, is DAGVTQSPTHLIKTRGQQVTLRCSPKSGHDTVSWYQQALGQGPQFIFQYYEEEERQRGNFPDRFSGHQFPNYSSELNVNALLLGDSALYLCASSLGVEIRRETQYFGPGTRLLVL.

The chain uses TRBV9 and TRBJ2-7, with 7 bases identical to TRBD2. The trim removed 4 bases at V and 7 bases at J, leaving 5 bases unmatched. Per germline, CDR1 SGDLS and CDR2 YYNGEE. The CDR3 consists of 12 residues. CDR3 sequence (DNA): TGTGCCAGCAGCCCTTGGGAGGGGGAGCAGTACTTC. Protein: CASSPWEGEQYF. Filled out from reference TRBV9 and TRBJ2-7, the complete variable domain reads DSGVTQTPKHLITATGQRVTLRCSPRSGDLSVYWYQQSLDQGLQFLIQYYNGEERAKGNILERFSAQQFPDLHSELNLSSLELGDSALYFCASSPWEGEQYFGPGTRLTVT.

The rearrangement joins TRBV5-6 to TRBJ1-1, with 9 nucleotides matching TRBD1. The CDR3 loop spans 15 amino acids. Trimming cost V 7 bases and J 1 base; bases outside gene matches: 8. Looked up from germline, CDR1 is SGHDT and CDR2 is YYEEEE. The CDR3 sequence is CASRHRGRGNTEAFF. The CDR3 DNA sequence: TGTGCCAGCCGCCACAGGGGGCGAGGGAACACTGAAGCTTTCTTT.

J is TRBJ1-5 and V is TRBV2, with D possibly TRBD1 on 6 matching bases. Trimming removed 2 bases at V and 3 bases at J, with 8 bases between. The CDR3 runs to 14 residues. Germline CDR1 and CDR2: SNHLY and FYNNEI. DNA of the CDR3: TGTGCCAGCAGTGAACAGGGGTACAATCAGCCCCAGCATTTT. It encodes CASSEQGYNQPQHF.

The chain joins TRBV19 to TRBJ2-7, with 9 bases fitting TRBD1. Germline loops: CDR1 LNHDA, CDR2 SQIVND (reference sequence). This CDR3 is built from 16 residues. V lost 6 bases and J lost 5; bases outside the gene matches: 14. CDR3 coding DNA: TGTGCCAGTAGCCTCGATGGGGGGACAGGGCTCGACGAGCAGTACTTC. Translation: CASSLDGGTGLDEQYF.

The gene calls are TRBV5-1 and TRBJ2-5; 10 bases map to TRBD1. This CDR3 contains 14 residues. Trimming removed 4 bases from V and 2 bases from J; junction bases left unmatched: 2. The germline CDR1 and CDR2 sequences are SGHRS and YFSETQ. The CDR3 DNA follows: TGCGCCAGCAGCCCGGGACAGGGGCAAGAGACCCAGTACTTC. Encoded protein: CASSPGQGQETQYF.

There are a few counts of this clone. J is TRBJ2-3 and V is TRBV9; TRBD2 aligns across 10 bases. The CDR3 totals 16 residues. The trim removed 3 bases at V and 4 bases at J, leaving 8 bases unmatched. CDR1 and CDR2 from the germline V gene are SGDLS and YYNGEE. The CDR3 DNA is TGTGCCAGCAGCGCCCCCAGCGGGAGGGTTGCAGATACGCAGTATTTT. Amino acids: CASSAPSGRVADTQYF.

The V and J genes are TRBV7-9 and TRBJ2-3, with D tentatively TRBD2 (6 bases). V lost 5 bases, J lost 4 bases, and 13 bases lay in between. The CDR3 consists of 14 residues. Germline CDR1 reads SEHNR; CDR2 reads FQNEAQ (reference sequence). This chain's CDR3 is CASSPPRLADTQYF. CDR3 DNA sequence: TGTGCCAGCAGCCCCCCCCGACTAGCAGATACGCAGTATTTT.

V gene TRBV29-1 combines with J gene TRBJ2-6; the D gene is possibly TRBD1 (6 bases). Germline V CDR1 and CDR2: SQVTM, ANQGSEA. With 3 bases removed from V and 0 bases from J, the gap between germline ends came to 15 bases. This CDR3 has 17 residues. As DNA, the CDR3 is TGCAGCGTTGATGTGACAGGCATCAGCTCTGGGGCCAACGTCCTGACTTTC. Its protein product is CSVDVTGISSGANVLTF.

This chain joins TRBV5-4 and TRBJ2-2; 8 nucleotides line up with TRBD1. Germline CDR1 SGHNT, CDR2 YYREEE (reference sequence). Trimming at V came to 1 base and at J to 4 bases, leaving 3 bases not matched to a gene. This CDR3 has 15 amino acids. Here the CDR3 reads CASSLLGQGTGELFF. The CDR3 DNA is TGTGCCAGCAGCTTGCTCGGACAGGGCACCGGGGAGCTGTTTTTT.

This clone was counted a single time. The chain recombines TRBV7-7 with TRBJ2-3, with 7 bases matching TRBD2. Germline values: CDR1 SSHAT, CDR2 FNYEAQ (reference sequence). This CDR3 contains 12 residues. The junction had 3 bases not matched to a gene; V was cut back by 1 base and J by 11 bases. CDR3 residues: CASSLDGGGQYF. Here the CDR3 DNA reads TGTGCCAGCAGCTTAGACGGCGGGGGGCAGTATTTT.

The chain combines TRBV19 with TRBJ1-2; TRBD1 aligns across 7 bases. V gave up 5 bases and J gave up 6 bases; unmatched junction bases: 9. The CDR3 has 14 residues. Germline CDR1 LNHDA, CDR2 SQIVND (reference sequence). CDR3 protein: CASSVAGGGDGYTF. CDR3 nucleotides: TGTGCCAGTAGTGTAGCAGGAGGGGGCGATGGCTACACCTTC.

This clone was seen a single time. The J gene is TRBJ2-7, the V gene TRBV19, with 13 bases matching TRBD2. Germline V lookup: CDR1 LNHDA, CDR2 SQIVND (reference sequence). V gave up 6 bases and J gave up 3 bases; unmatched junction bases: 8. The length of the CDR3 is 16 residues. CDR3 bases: TGTGCCAGTAGCGCTTATCGGACTAGCGGGAGCTACGAGCAGTACTTC. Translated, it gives CASSAYRTSGSYEQYF.

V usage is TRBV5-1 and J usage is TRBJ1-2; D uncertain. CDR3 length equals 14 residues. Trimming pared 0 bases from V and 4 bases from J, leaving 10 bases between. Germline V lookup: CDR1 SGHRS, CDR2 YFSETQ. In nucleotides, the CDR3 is TGCGCCAGCAGCTTGGACAGCTCCCCCTATGGCTACACCTTC. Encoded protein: CASSLDSSPYGYTF.

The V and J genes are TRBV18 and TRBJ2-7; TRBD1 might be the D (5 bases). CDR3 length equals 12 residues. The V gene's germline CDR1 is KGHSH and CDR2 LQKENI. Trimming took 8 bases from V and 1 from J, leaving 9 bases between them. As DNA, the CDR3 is TGTGCCAGCGCAGGGTTATCCTACGAGCAGTACTTC. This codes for CASAGLSYEQYF.

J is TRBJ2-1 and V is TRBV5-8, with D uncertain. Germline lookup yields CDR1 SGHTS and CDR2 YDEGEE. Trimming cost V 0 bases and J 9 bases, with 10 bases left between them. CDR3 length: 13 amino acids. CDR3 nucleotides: TGTGCCAGCAGCTTGGTTTACGGGTCTGAGCAGTTCTTC. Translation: CASSLVYGSEQFF.

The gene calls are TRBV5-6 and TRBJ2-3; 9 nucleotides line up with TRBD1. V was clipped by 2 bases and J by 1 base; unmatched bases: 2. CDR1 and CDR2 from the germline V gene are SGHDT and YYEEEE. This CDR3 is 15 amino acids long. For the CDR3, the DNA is TGTGCCAGCAGCTTCTACAGGGGGCGCACAGATACGCAGTATTTT. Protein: CASSFYRGRTDTQYF.